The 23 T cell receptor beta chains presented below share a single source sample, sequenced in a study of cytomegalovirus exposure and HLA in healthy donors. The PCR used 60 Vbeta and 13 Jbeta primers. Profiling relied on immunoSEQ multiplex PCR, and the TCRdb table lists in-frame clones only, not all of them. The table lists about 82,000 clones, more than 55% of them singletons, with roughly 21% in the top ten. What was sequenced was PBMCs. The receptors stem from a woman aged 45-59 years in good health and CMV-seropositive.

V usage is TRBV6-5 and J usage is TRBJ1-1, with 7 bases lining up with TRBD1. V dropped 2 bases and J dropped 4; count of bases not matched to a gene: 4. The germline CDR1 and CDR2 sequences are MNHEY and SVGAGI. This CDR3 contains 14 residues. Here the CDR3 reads CASSYEGASTEAFF. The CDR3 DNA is TGTGCCAGCAGTTACGAGGGGGCGAGCACTGAAGCTTTCTTT.

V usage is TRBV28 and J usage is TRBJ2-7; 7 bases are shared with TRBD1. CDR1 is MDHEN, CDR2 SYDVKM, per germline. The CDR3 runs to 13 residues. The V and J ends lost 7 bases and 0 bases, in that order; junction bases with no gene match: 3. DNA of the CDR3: TGTGCCAGCACAGGGACAGTCTCCTACGAGCAGTACTTC. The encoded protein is CASTGTVSYEQYF.

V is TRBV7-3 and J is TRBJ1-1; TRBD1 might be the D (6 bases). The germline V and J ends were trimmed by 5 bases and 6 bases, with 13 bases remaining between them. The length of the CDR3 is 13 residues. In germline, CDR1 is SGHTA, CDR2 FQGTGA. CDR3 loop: CASSLVTGSEAFF. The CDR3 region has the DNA TGTGCCAGCAGCCTAGTGACAGGCTCTGAAGCTTTCTTT.

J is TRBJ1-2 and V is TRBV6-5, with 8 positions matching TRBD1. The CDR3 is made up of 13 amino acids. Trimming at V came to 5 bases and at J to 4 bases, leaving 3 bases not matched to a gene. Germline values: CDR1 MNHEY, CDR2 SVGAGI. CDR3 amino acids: CASSEDRVYGYTF. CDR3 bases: TGTGCCAGCAGTGAGGACAGGGTCTATGGCTACACCTTC.

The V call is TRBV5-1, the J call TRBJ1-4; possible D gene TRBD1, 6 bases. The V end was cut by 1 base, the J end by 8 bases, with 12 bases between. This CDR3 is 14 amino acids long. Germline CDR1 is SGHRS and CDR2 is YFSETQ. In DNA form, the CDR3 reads TGCGCCAGCAGCTTGCTGGGGGCAGAGGAAAAACTGTTTTTT. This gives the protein CASSLLGAEEKLFF.

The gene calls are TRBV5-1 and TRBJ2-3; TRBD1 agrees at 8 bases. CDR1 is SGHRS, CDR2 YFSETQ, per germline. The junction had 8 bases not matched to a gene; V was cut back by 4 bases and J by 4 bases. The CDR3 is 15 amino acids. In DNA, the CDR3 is TGCGCCAGCAGCCTGACAGGGGTCAGCGCAGATACGCAGTATTTT. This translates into CASSLTGVSADTQYF.

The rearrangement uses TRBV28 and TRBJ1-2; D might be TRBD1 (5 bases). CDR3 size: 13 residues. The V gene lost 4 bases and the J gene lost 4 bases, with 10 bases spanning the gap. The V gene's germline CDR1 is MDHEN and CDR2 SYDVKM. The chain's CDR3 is CASSSGFRYGYTF. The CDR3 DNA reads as TGTGCCAGCAGTTCAGGGTTCCGCTATGGCTACACCTTC.

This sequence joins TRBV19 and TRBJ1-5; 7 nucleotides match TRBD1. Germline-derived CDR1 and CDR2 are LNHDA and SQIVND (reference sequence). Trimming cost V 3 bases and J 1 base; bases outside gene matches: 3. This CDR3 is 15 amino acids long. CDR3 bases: TGTGCCAGTAGTATGGAGGGGGCAAGCAATCAGCCCCAGCATTTT. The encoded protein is CASSMEGASNQPQHF.

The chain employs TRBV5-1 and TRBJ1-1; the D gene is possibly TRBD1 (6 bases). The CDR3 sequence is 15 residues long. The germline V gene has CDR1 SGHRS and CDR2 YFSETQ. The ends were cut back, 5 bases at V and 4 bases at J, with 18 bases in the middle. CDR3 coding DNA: TGCGCCAGCAGTTTACAGGGTCCCGAACGCACTGAAGCTTTCTTT. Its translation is CASSLQGPERTEAFF.

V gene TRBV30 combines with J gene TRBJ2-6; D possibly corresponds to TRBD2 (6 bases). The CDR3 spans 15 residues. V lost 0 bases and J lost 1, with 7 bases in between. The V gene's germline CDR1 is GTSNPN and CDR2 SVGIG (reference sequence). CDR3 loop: CAWSVRGSGANVLTF. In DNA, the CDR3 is TGTGCCTGGAGTGTACGGGGGTCTGGGGCCAACGTCCTGACTTTC.

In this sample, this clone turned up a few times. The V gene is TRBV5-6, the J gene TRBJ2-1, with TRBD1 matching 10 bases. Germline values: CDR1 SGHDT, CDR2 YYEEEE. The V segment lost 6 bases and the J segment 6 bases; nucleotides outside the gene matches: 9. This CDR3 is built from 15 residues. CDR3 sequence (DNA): TGTGCCAGCACCTGGGGGACAGGGGTAAGCAATGAGCAGTTCTTC. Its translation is CASTWGTGVSNEQFF.

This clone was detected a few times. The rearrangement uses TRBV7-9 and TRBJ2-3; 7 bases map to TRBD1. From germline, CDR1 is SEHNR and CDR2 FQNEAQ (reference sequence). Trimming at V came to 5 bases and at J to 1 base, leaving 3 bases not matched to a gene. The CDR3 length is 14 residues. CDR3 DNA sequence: TGTGCCAGCAGCAAGGGACAGCGCACAGATACGCAGTATTTT. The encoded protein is CASSKGQRTDTQYF.

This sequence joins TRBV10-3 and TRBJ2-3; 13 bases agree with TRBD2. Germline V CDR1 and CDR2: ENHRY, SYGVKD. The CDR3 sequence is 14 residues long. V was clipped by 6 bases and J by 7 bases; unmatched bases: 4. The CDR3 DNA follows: TGTGCCATCAGCCCGACTAGCGGGGGGAATACGCAGTATTTT. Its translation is CAISPTSGGNTQYF.

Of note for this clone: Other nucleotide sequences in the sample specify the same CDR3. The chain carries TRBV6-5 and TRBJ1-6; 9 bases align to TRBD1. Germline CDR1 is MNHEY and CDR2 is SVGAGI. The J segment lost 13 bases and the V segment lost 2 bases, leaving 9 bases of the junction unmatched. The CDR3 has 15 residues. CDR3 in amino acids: CASSYQGQGISPLHF. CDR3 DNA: TGTGCCAGCAGTTACCAGGGACAGGGTATTTCCCCCCTCCACTTT.

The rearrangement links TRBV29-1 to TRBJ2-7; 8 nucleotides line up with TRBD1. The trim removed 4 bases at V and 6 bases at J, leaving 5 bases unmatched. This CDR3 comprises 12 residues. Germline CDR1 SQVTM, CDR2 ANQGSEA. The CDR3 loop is CSVGRGRAEQYF. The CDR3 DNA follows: TGCAGCGTTGGCAGGGGGCGGGCCGAGCAGTACTTC.

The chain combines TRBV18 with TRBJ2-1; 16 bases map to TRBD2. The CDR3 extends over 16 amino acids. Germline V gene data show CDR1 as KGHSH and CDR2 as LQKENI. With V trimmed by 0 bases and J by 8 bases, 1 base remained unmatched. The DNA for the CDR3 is TGTGCCAGCTCACCACCGGGACTAGCGGGGGGGCATGAGCAGTTCTTC. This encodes CASSPPGLAGGHEQFF. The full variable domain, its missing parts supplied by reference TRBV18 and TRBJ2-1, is NAGVMQNPRHLVRRRGQEARLRCSPMKGHSHVYWYRQLPEEGLKFMVYLQKENIIDESGMPKERFSAEFPKEGPSILRIQQVVRGDSAAYFCASSPPGLAGGHEQFFGPGTRLTVL.

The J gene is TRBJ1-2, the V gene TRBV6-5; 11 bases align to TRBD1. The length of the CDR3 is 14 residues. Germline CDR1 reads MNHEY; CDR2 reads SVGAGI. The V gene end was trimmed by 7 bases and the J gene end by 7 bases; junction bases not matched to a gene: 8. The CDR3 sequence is CASNRSGQGGGYTF. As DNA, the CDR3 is TGTGCCAGCAACCGCTCGGGACAGGGGGGTGGCTACACCTTC.

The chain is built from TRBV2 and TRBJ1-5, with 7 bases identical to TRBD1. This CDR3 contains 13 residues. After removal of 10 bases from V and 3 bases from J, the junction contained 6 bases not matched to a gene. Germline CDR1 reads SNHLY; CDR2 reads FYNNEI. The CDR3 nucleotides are TGTGCCAACGGACAGGACCTCAATCAGCCCCAGCATTTT. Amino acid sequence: CANGQDLNQPQHF. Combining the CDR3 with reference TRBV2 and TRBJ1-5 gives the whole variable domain EPEVTQTPSHQVTQMGQEVILRCVPISNHLYFYWYRQILGQKVEFLVSFYNNEISEKSEIFDDQFSVERPDGSNFTLKIRSTKLEDSAMYFCANGQDLNQPQHFGDGTRLSIL.

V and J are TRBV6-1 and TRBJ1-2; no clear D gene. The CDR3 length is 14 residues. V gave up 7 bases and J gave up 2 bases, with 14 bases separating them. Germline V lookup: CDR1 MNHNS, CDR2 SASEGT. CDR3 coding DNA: TGTGCCAGCACCAAGGGAGGGAACAACTATGGCTACACCTTC. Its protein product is CASTKGGNNYGYTF.

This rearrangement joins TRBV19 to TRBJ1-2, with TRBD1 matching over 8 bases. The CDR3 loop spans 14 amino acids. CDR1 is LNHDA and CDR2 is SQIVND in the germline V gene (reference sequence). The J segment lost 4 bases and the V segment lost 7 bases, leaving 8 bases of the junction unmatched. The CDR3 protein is CASISGQGSYGYTF. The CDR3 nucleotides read TGTGCCAGTATAAGCGGACAGGGTAGCTATGGCTACACCTTC.

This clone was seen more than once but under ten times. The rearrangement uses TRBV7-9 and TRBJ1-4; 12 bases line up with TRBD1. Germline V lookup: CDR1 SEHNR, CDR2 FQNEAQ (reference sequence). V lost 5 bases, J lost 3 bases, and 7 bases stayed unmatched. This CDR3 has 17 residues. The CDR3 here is CASSDPGQGASNEKLFF. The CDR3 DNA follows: TGTGCCAGCAGCGACCCGGGACAGGGGGCTTCTAATGAAAAACTGTTTTTT.

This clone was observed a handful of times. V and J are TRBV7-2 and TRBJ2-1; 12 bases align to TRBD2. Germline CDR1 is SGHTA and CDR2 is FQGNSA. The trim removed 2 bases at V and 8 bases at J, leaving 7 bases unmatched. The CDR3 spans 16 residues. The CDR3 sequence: CASSLLGLAGGYEQFF. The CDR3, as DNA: TGTGCCAGCAGCTTATTGGGCCTAGCGGGGGGGTATGAGCAGTTCTTC.

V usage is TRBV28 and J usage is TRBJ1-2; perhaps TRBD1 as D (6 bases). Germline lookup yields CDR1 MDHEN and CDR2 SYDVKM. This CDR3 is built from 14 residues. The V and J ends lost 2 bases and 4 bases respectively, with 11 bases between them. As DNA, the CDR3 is TGTGCCAGCAGTTTAGGAGGGGGGGCCTATGGCTACACCTTC. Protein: CASSLGGGAYGYTF.